This record looks at one T cell receptor beta chain sequence and its context. This clone's antigen is unknown. There are no base qualities to consult, and no much larger clone falls within one base. These data originate in a study of tumor-infiltrating lymphocytes in oesophageal squamous cell carcinoma (dated by TCRdb to the mid-2010s). The CDR3 starts with the cysteine, ends with the phenylalanine, and has 12 residues. The sequence is cut down to CDR3 DNA, 36 bases in frame from base 1. CDR1 and CDR2 were assigned from the germline V gene as MNHNS and SASEGT. Between the V and J ends, shortened by 8 bases and 4 bases respectively, the junction contains 8 bases. Libraries were constructed by PCR. Sequencer: Illumina HiSeq 2000. TCRdb's own reprocessing of the public reads used fastp at Q25 and MiXCR and kept productive beta chains. Every entry covers one CDR3 protein and lists the most common genes and DNA from its rows. This sample lists 15,000 to 20,000 distinct CDR3 sequences; 45% to 55% were detected once. Together, the top ten hold roughly a quarter of the sample.

Material: esophageal tumor tissue. This TCR was sampled from a male donor with esophageal squamous cell carcinoma. The sequence is built from TRBV6-1 and TRBJ1-4, with no D gene named confidently. The CDR3 here reads CASQRVNEKLFF. The base sequence is TGTGCCAGCCAACGGGTTAATGAAAAACTGTTTTTT.